One sample yielded the 29 T cell receptor beta chains listed below, sequenced in a study of cytomegalovirus exposure and HLA in healthy donors. The PCR had 60 Vbeta and 13 Jbeta primers. The method was immunoSEQ multiplex PCR; TCRdb's version includes in-frame clones alone and lacks a portion of them. Of roughly 260,000 clones listed, almost 85% are singletons. Sample: PBMCs. Source of these receptors: a woman in her thirties or forties in good health and CMV-seropositive.

The rearrangement uses TRBV27 and TRBJ2-7; D not certain. The CDR3 is made up of 11 amino acids. The V gene's germline CDR1 is MNHEY and CDR2 SMNVEV (reference sequence). V dropped 3 bases and J dropped 3 bases, with 3 bases sitting between them. The CDR3 nucleotides read TGTGCCAGCAGTTTCGGCTACGAGCAGTACTTC. Translation: CASSFGYEQYF.

This clone appeared a single time. V is TRBV9 and J is TRBJ2-7; 8 bases align to TRBD2. This CDR3 region has 14 residues. The V segment lost 5 bases and the J segment 3 bases; nucleotides outside the gene matches: 7. Germline V gene lookup returns CDR1 SGDLS and CDR2 YYNGEE. In nucleotides, the CDR3 is TGTGCCAGCAGTCCAACTAGCGGAAACTACGAGCAGTACTTC. It is translated as CASSPTSGNYEQYF.

The V call is TRBV28, the J call TRBJ2-1; tentatively, D is TRBD1 (6 bases). The germline V gene has CDR1 MDHEN and CDR2 SYDVKM. This CDR3 is built from 13 residues. Trimming stripped 8 bases from V and 0 bases from J, with 8 bases between. The CDR3, as DNA: TGTGCCAGCGTAGGGGGCTCCTACAATGAGCAGTTCTTC. Residues: CASVGGSYNEQFF.

This rearrangement joins TRBV5-4 to TRBJ2-7; weak D call: TRBD1 (6 bases). The CDR3 spans 17 residues. V gave up 0 bases and J gave up 5 bases, with 21 bases separating them. Germline lookup yields CDR1 SGHNT and CDR2 YYREEE (reference sequence). Here the CDR3 reads CASSLVRRDKLSDEQYF. The DNA for the CDR3 is TGTGCCAGCAGCTTGGTCCGCAGGGACAAACTTTCAGACGAGCAGTACTTC.

This clone was counted a few times. The chain recombines TRBV19 with TRBJ2-4, with 8 bases matching TRBD2. J gave up 3 bases and V 4 bases, and 8 bases lay outside the gene matches. The CDR3 sequence is 16 residues long. CDR1 is LNHDA and CDR2 is SQIVND in the germline V gene (reference sequence). CDR3 region: CASSTLAEGIKNIQYF. The CDR3 nucleotides are TGTGCCAGTAGTACACTAGCGGAGGGCATCAAAAACATTCAGTACTTC.

This clone has a single count. DNA of the CDR3: TGTGCCAGCAGCTTAGCGGGAGGGGGGGCTAGCGTAGACTACGAGCAGTACTTC. It is translated as CASSLAGGGASVDYEQYF. The chain recombines TRBV7-2 with TRBJ2-7, with a tentative D call TRBD2 (7 bases). The CDR3 totals 18 residues. Germline V CDR1 and CDR2: SGHTA, FQGNSA. Trimming cost V 0 bases and J 3 bases, with 21 bases left between them.

The rearrangement links TRBV6-6 to TRBJ2-7; D might be TRBD2 (6 bases). Germline V gene sequence: CDR1 MNHNY, CDR2 SVGAGI (reference sequence). The CDR3 extends over 14 amino acids. Trimming stripped 7 bases from V and 2 bases from J, with 15 bases between. The CDR3 DNA reads TGTGCCAGCACCTCGTTGGGCGGGGCCTACGAGCAGTACTTC. Translated: CASTSLGGAYEQYF.

The chain combines TRBV28 with TRBJ2-7; D is perhaps TRBD1 (6 bases). The V end was cut by 6 bases, the J end by 3 bases, with 18 bases between. In germline, CDR1 is MDHEN, CDR2 SYDVKM. The CDR3 spans 15 residues. The CDR3 sequence: CASSAQGQGRYEQYF. In DNA, the CDR3 is TGTGCCAGCAGCGCTCAAGGGCAGGGGCGCTACGAGCAGTACTTC.

Here the CDR3 reads CSVVSGRSTDTQYF. The CDR3 coding sequence is TGCAGCGTTGTGAGCGGGAGAAGCACAGATACGCAGTATTTT. The V gene is TRBV29-1, the J gene TRBJ2-3; 8 bases fit TRBD2. V shed 4 bases and J 0 bases; nucleotides not matched to a gene: 3. Per the germline V gene, CDR1 is SQVTM and CDR2 is ANQGSEA. This CDR3 has 14 residues.

As DNA, the CDR3 is TGTGCCAGCAGGACACCAAACTATGGCTACACCTTC. Its protein is CASRTPNYGYTF. The chain is built from TRBV6-5 and TRBJ1-2; D ambiguous. V was shortened by 6 bases and J by 2 bases, with 7 bases between the two germline ends. From germline, CDR1 is MNHEY and CDR2 SVGAGI. The CDR3 extends over 12 amino acids.

This clone was seen more than once but under ten times. The chain is built from TRBV7-8 and TRBJ1-3; 9 nucleotides align to TRBD1. The V and J ends lost 4 bases and 7 bases, in that order; junction bases with no gene match: 2. CDR1 is SGHVS, CDR2 FQNEAQ, per germline. The CDR3 contains 13 residues. The CDR3 region has the DNA TGTGCCAGCAGCTGGGGACAGGGCAACACCATATATTTT. Its translation: CASSWGQGNTIYF.

V is TRBV28 and J is TRBJ2-2, with D possibly TRBD2 on 5 matching bases. V dropped 6 bases and J dropped 6 bases, with 8 bases sitting between them. Per germline, CDR1 MDHEN and CDR2 SYDVKM. This CDR3 has 12 residues. In nucleotides, the CDR3 is TGTGCCAGCAGGCGGGCGGCCGGGGAGCTGTTTTTT. Translation: CASRRAAGELFF.

The chain links TRBV19 to TRBJ2-7, with 9 nucleotides matching TRBD1. V shed 4 bases, J shed 4 bases, and the junction held 2 bases outside the gene matches. This CDR3 region has 13 residues. CDR1 and CDR2 from the germline V gene are LNHDA and SQIVND (reference sequence). CDR3 sequence (DNA): TGTGCCAGTAGTACCGGACAGGGGTACGAGCAGTACTTC. It specifies CASSTGQGYEQYF.

V usage is TRBV6-1 and J usage is TRBJ1-5; a possible D gene is TRBD1 (6 bases). This CDR3 has 14 amino acids. The germline V gene has CDR1 MNHNS and CDR2 SASEGT. V was clipped by 7 bases and J by 1 base, with 11 bases between them. The CDR3 coding sequence is TGTGCCAGCACCTCAGGGGCGAGCAATCAGCCCCAGCATTTT. It is translated as CASTSGASNQPQHF.

About this clone itself: Other DNA sequences in the sample encode the same CDR3. The chain joins TRBV16 to TRBJ1-1; 7 nucleotides align to TRBD1. The CDR3 covers 17 residues. V trimming: 2 bases; J trimming: 1 base; junction bases outside the gene matches: 10. Germline assignment: CDR1 KGHSY and CDR2 FQNENV. In DNA form, the CDR3 reads TGTGCCAGCAGCCAACTTAGACAGGGACTAGGGAACACTGAAGCTTTCTTT. Protein: CASSQLRQGLGNTEAFF.

V gene TRBV28 combines with J gene TRBJ2-7; tentative D call: TRBD1 (6 bases). Germline assignment: CDR1 MDHEN and CDR2 SYDVKM. The CDR3 is 16 amino acids. Trimming shortened V by 3 bases and J by 0 bases, and 15 bases separated the two germline ends. The CDR3 bases are TGTGCCAGCAGTTTGGATGGGGGCAGGAGCTCCTACGAGCAGTACTTC. Amino acids: CASSLDGGRSSYEQYF.

As DNA, the CDR3 is TGTGCCAGCACCGCCTATGGAGGGGTTGAGCAGTTCTTC. This codes for CASTAYGGVEQFF. The chain is built from TRBV6-5 and TRBJ2-1; TRBD2 might be the D (6 bases). There are 13 residues in the CDR3. Trimming took 7 bases from V and 9 from J, leaving 16 bases between them. Looked up from germline, CDR1 is MNHEY and CDR2 is SVGAGI.

This chain links TRBV29-1 with TRBJ2-2, with D uncertain. The CDR3 is 11 residues long. The germline V gene encodes CDR1 SQVTM and CDR2 ANQGSEA. The germline V and J ends were trimmed by 6 bases and 7 bases, with 9 bases remaining between them. The CDR3 is CSVRQVGELFF. The DNA for the CDR3 is TGCAGCGTCAGGCAGGTCGGGGAGCTGTTTTTT.

The chain uses TRBV11-2 and TRBJ2-1; TRBD1 matches 7 bases. This CDR3 has 12 residues. In germline, CDR1 is SGHAT, CDR2 FQNNGV. The trim removed 4 bases at V and 6 bases at J, leaving 0 bases unmatched. The CDR3 spells CASSSGGNEQFF. The CDR3, as DNA: TGTGCCAGCAGCTCAGGGGGCAATGAGCAGTTCTTC.

V and J are TRBV14 and TRBJ1-5, with TRBD1 identical over 7 bases. This CDR3 has 17 residues. Germline loops: CDR1 SGHDN, CDR2 FVKESK. The ends lost 1 base at V and 7 bases at J; junction bases unmatched: 13. The CDR3 sequence is CASSQVAGGQAGQPQHF. The CDR3, as DNA: TGTGCCAGCAGCCAAGTGGCAGGGGGGCAGGCAGGGCAGCCCCAGCATTTT.

As DNA, the CDR3 is TGTGCCAGCCGCCCTACAGGGGGCGAAACCACGTATGGCTACACCTTC. Translation: CASRPTGGETTYGYTF. The gene calls are TRBV28 and TRBJ1-2; 9 bases agree with TRBD1. Germline CDR1 and CDR2: MDHEN and SYDVKM. J gave up 5 bases and V 8 bases, and 15 bases lay outside the gene matches. The CDR3 spans 16 residues.

J is TRBJ2-1 and V is TRBV6-6, with 9 positions matching TRBD2. CDR1 MNHNY and CDR2 SVGAGI come from the germline V gene (reference sequence). The CDR3 extends over 16 amino acids. The ends lost 2 bases at V and 5 bases at J; junction bases unmatched: 7. Here the CDR3 reads CASSYNSGSRHNEQFF. The CDR3, as DNA: TGTGCCAGCAGTTACAATAGCGGGAGTCGCCACAATGAGCAGTTCTTC.

V usage is TRBV30 and J usage is TRBJ1-5; TRBD1 might be the D (6 bases). Trimming took 1 base from V and 0 from J, leaving 16 bases between them. This CDR3 has 17 amino acids. Per germline, CDR1 GTSNPN and CDR2 SVGIG (reference sequence). CDR3 amino acids: CAWSESGGADSNQPQHF. The DNA of the CDR3 is TGTGCCTGGAGTGAGTCCGGGGGGGCGGATAGCAATCAGCCCCAGCATTTT. The complete variable domain, with remaining parts taken from reference TRBV30 and TRBJ1-5, reads SQTIHQWPATLVQPVGSPLSLECTVEGTSNPNLYWYRQAAGRGLQLLFYSVGIGQISSEVPQNLSASRPQDRQFILSSKKLLLSDSGFYLCAWSESGGADSNQPQHFGDGTRLSIL.

The gene calls are TRBV27 and TRBJ2-7; D gene unclear. The CDR3 contains 14 residues. V lost 3 bases to trimming and J lost 0 bases, with 9 bases between them. The germline V gene has CDR1 MNHEY and CDR2 SMNVEV (reference sequence). CDR3 sequence reads: CASSFSRLSYEQYF. The CDR3 nucleotides read TGTGCCAGCAGTTTTTCCAGGCTCTCCTACGAGCAGTACTTC.

This clone was found once. The V gene is TRBV6-5, the J gene TRBJ1-5; no firm D call. V was pared by 7 bases and J by 3 bases, with 10 bases between. The CDR3 totals 13 residues. Germline V gene lookup returns CDR1 MNHEY and CDR2 SVGAGI. CDR3 sequence reads: CASTTQANQPQHF. For the CDR3, the DNA is TGTGCCAGCACTACCCAGGCCAATCAGCCCCAGCATTTT.

In this sample, this clone turned up a few times. The CDR3 DNA reads TGTGCCAGCAGCTTAGACAGTACGGGAAACACCATATATTTT. Amino acids: CASSLDSTGNTIYF. The genes are TRBV11-3 and TRBJ1-3, with D unresolved. V was trimmed by 0 bases and J by 4 bases, leaving 7 bases between them. This CDR3 comprises 14 residues. In germline, CDR1 is SGHNT, CDR2 YENEEA. Full variable domain (rest looked up from reference TRBV11-3 and TRBJ1-3): EAGVVQSPRYKIIEKKQPVAFWCNPISGHNTLYWYLQNLGQGPELLIRYENEEAVDDSQLPKDRFSAERLKGVDSTLKIQPAELGDSAVYLCASSLDSTGNTIYFGEGSWLTVV.

The chain uses TRBV30 and TRBJ1-6, with D maybe TRBD1 (6 bases). V gave up 5 bases and J gave up 3 bases, with 14 bases separating them. Per germline, CDR1 GTSNPN and CDR2 SVGIG (reference sequence). This CDR3 contains 15 residues. CDR3 sequence: CAWAATGIYNSPLHF. The CDR3 DNA follows: TGTGCCTGGGCGGCCACAGGGATCTATAATTCACCCCTCCACTTT.

On this clone itself: Different DNA sequences within this sample yield the same CDR3. The rearrangement joins TRBV7-2 to TRBJ2-2; 9 nucleotides align to TRBD2. In germline, CDR1 is SGHTA, CDR2 FQGNSA. CDR3 length: 15 residues. V shed 6 bases and J 1 base; nucleotides not matched to a gene: 3. The CDR3 reads CASSLTSGNTGELFF. In nucleotides, the CDR3 is TGTGCCAGCAGTCTGACTAGCGGGAACACCGGGGAGCTGTTTTTT.

The chain uses TRBV27 and TRBJ2-1, with D possibly matching TRBD2 (6 bases). Germline V CDR1 and CDR2: MNHEY, SMNVEV (reference sequence). Trimming pared 2 bases from V and 0 bases from J, leaving 8 bases between. The CDR3 length is 15 residues. The chain's CDR3 is CASSLRAGSYNEQFF. DNA of the CDR3: TGTGCCAGCAGTTTAAGAGCGGGCTCCTACAATGAGCAGTTCTTC.